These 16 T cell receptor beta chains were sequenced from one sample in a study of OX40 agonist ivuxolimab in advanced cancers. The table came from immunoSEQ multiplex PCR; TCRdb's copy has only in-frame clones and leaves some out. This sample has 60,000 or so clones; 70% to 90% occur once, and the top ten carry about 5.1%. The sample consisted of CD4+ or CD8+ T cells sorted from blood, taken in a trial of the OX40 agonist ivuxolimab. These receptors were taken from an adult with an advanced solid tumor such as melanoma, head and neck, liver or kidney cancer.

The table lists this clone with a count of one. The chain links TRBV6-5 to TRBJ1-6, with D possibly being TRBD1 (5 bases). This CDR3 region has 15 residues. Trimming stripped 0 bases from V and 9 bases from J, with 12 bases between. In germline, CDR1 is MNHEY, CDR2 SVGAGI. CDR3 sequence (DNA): TGTGCCAGCAGTTACTCGAGTACAGGAGCTTCACCCCTCCACTTT. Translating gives CASSYSSTGASPLHF.

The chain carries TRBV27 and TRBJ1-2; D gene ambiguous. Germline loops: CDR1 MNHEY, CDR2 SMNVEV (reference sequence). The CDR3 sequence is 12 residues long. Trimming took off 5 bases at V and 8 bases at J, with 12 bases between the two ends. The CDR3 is CASSMTGRGYTF. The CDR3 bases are TGTGCCAGCAGTATGACCGGTAGGGGCTACACCTTC.

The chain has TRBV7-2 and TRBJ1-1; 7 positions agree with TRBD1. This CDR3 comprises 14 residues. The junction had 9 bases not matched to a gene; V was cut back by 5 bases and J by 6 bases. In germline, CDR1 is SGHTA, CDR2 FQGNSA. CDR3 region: CASSTGQIRAEAFF. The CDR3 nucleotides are TGTGCCAGCAGCACGGGACAGATCCGCGCTGAAGCTTTCTTT.

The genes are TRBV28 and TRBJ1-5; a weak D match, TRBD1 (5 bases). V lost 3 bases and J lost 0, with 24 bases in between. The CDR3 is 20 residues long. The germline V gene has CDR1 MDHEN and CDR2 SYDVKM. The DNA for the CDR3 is TGTGCCAGCAGTTTTCTCGGCAGGGCCTTCCTGACTCATAGCAATCAGCCCCAGCATTTT. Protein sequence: CASSFLGRAFLTHSNQPQHF.

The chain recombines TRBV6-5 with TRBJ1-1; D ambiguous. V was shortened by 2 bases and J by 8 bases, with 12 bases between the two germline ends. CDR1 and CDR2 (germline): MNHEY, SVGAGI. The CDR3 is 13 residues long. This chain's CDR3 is CASSYNVVTEAFF. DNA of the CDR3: TGTGCCAGCAGTTACAATGTCGTCACAGAAGCTTTCTTT.

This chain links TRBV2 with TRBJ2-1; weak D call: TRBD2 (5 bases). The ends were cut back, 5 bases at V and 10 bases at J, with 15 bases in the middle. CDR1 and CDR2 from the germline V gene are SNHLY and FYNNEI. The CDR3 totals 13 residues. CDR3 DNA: TGTGCCAGCAGTCCTACCAGGACTGGCGAGCAGTTCTTC. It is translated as CASSPTRTGEQFF.

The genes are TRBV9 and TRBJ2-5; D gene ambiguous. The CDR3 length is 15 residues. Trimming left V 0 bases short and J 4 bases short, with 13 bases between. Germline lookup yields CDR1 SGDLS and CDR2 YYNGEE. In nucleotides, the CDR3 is TGTGCCAGCAGCGTAGAGGGCGGATTGGTAGAGACCCAGTACTTC. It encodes CASSVEGGLVETQYF.

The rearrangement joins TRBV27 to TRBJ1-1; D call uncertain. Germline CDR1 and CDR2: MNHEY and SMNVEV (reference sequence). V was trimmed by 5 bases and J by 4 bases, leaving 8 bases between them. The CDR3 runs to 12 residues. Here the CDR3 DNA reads TGTGCCAGCAGTGCAACCGGCACTGAAGCTTTCTTT. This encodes CASSATGTEAFF.

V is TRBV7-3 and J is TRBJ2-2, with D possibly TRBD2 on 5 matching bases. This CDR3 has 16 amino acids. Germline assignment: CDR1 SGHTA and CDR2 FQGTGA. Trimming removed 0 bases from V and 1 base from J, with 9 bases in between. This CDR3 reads CASSLTRAGNTGELFF. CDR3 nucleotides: TGTGCCAGCAGCTTAACAAGGGCGGGGAACACCGGGGAGCTGTTTTTT.

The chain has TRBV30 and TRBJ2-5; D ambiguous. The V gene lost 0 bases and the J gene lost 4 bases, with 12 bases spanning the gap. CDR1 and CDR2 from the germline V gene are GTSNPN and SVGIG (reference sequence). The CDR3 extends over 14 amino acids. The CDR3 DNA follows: TGTGCCTGGAGTGTTAGTGGGAATCGAGAGACCCAGTACTTC. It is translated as CAWSVSGNRETQYF.

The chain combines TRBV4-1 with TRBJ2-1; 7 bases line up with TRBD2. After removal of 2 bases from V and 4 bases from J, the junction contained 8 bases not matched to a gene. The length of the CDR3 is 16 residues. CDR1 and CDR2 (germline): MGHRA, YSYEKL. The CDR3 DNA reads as TGCGCCAGCAGCCAAATCTTGGGCGGGGGTTACAATGAGCAGTTCTTC. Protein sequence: CASSQILGGGYNEQFF.

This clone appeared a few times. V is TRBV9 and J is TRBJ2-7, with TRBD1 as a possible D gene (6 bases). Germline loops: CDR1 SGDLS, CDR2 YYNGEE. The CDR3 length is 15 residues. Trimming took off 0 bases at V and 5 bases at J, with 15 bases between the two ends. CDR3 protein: CASSVGGLASNEQYF. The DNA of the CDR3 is TGTGCCAGCAGCGTAGGGGGGCTGGCTAGCAACGAGCAGTACTTC.

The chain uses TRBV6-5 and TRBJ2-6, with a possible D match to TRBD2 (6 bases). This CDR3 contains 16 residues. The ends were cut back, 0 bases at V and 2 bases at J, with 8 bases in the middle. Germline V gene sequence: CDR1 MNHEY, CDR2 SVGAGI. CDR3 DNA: TGTGCCAGCAGTTACTCGGAGGGGACTGGGGCCAACGTCCTGACTTTC. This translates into CASSYSEGTGANVLTF.

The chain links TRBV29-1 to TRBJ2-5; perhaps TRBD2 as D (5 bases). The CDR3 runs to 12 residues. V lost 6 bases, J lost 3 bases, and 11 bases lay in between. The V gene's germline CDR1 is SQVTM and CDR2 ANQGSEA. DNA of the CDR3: TGCAGCGTGGCCACTAGAGAAGAGACCCAGTACTTC. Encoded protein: CSVATREETQYF. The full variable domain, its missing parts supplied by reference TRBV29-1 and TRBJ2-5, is SAVISQKPSRDICQRGTSLTIQCQVDSQVTMMFWYRQQPGQSLTLIATANQGSEATYESGFVIDKFPISRPNLTFSTLTVSNMSPEDSSIYLCSVATREETQYFGPGTRLLVL.

In DNA, the CDR3 is TGTGCCAGTAGTATGACAAGCAATCAGCCCCAGCATTTT. It codes for CASSMTSNQPQHF. V is TRBV19 and J is TRBJ1-5; D remains unclear. Germline lookup yields CDR1 LNHDA and CDR2 SQIVND (reference sequence). Trimming stripped 3 bases from V and 1 base from J, with 4 bases between. The CDR3 contains 13 residues.

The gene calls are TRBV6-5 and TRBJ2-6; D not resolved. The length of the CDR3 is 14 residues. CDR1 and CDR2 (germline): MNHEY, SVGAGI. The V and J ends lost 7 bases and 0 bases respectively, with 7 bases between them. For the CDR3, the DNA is TGTGCCAGCACCCTTAGCTCTGGGGCCAACGTCCTGACTTTC. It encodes CASTLSSGANVLTF.